The TCR beta chain described here comes from a study of cytomegalovirus exposure and HLA in healthy donors. Broader study findings: A later analysis found TCR association rates differed by HLA locus, highest for DRB1 and lowest for HLA-C. Cytomegalovirus-associated TCR beta chains were listed, numbering 164. A later analysis associated roughly 15,000 TCR beta sequences with HLA alleles at a 0.05 false discovery rate.

CDR1 and CDR2 (germline): SGHRS, YFSETQ. CDR3 length: 13 residues. Deletions cut 1 base from V and 4 bases from J, with 9 bases between. Amplification used 60 Vbeta primers and 13 Jbeta primers. Profiling relied on immunoSEQ multiplex PCR, and the TCRdb table lists in-frame clones only, not all of them. The listing contains some 30,000 clones. Of note for this clone: Its antigen is currently unknown.

Though probably carrying unrecorded immune exposures, donors were nominally healthy at sampling. This chain uses TRBV5-1 with TRBJ2-7, with unresolved D. The receptor was isolated from a middle-aged woman in good health and CMV-seropositive. The sequenced sample consisted of PBMCs. CDR3 nucleotides: TGCGCCAGCAGCTTGCGCTCGGGTTACGAGCAGTACTTC. Translating gives CASSLRSGYEQYF.